This entry lists 30 T cell receptor beta chains sequenced from one sample in a study of early T cells in non-severe SARS-CoV-2 infection. Via MiXCR, TCRdb re-called the 5' RACE reads, giving one row per CDR3 protein. This sample has 40,000 to 55,000 distinct CDR3 sequences, with roughly 13% found just once. The sample taken for sequencing was whole blood. The receptors originated from an adult who was a healthcare worker with PCR-confirmed SARS-CoV-2 infection or an uninfected control (not recorded which).

This clonotype occurred a few times. One junction end does not reproduce the germline sequence, and a read error may be involved. The chain recombines TRBV29-1 with TRBJ2-7; perhaps D is TRBD1 or TRBD2 (6 bases each). The CDR3 spans 14 residues. Germline V gene lookup returns CDR1 SQVTM and CDR2 ANQGSEA. The CDR3 loop is CSVEVGGRDYEQYF. CDR3 coding DNA: TGCAGCGTAGAAGTCGGGGGCCGGGATTACGAGCAGTACTTC.

This clonotype has at least ten counts. V usage is TRBV30 and J usage is TRBJ1-4; TRBD1 agrees at 7 bases. The germline gives CDR1 GTSNPN, CDR2 SVGIG (reference sequence). The length of the CDR3 is 14 residues. V shed 3 bases, J shed 8 bases, and the junction held 9 bases outside the gene matches. The DNA for the CDR3 is TGTGCCTGGAGCCCGACAGGGAGAGGAGAAAAACTGTTTTTT. As protein: CAWSPTGRGEKLFF.

This clonotype came up many times. Here the CDR3 DNA reads TGTGCCAGCAGCTTCAGGGGAGGAGATGGCTACACCTTC. Encoded protein: CASSFRGGDGYTF. The chain links TRBV5-4 to TRBJ1-2, with a weak D call TRBD1 (6 bases). The CDR3 is made up of 13 amino acids. The V end lost 2 bases, the J end lost 6 bases, and 11 bases lay between the germline ends. Germline lookup yields CDR1 SGHNT and CDR2 YYREEE (reference sequence).

The chain uses TRBV2 and TRBJ1-1; D not certain. Germline lookup yields CDR1 SNHLY and CDR2 FYNNEI. Trimming stripped 6 bases from V and 3 bases from J, with 20 bases between. The CDR3 is made up of 16 amino acids. For the CDR3, the DNA is TGTGCCAGCAGGAATCGCGGTACTGGGGATGACACTGAAGCTTTCTTT. This translates into CASRNRGTGDDTEAFF.

This clonotype was seen ten or more times. V is TRBV5-5 and J is TRBJ2-7; D is ambiguous. CDR1 and CDR2 from the germline V gene are SGHKS and YYEKEE (reference sequence). Deletions cut 4 bases from V and 2 bases from J, with 13 bases between. The CDR3 runs to 14 residues. The CDR3 here is CASSPVGGPYEQYF. In DNA, the CDR3 is TGTGCCAGCAGCCCCGTGGGCGGCCCCTACGAGCAGTACTTC.

V gene TRBV7-9 combines with J gene TRBJ1-1; D is undetermined. Germline values: CDR1 SEHNR, CDR2 FQNEAQ (reference sequence). Deletions cut 4 bases from V and 1 base from J, with 7 bases between. The CDR3 runs 13 residues. This CDR3 is CASSSQTNTEAFF. CDR3 bases: TGTGCCAGCAGCTCCCAAACGAACACTGAAGCTTTCTTT.

This clonotype was found many times. The chain combines TRBV20-1 with TRBJ1-4; D not certain. V was pared by 3 bases and J by 3 bases, with 11 bases between. In germline, CDR1 is DFQATT, CDR2 SNEGSKA (reference sequence). The CDR3 extends over 14 amino acids. The CDR3 here is CSARKRRANEKLFF. The DNA of the CDR3 is TGCAGTGCTAGGAAACGCAGAGCTAATGAAAAACTGTTTTTT.

In its sample, this clonotype was seen many times. V gene TRBV6-5 combines with J gene TRBJ2-1; no definite D call. CDR1 and CDR2 from the germline V gene are MNHEY and SVGAGI. Trimming stripped 2 bases from V and 6 bases from J, with 11 bases between. There are 14 residues in the CDR3. The CDR3 DNA follows: TGTGCCAGCAGTTACGGGGTAACGGGCAATGAGCAGTTCTTC. Its protein product is CASSYGVTGNEQFF.

A few counts support this clonotype. V and J are TRBV4-2 and TRBJ2-5, with TRBD1 identical over 9 bases. Per the germline V gene, CDR1 is LGHNA and CDR2 is YNFKEQ. Trimming removed 4 bases from V and 4 bases from J; junction bases left unmatched: 10. This CDR3 is 16 amino acids long. Here the CDR3 reads CASSRAGTGTGETQYF. The CDR3 nucleotides are TGTGCCAGCAGCCGGGCCGGGACAGGGACGGGAGAGACCCAGTACTTC.

This clonotype was detected many times. This chain links TRBV3-1 with TRBJ1-1; D is unresolved. Per the germline V gene, CDR1 is LGHDT and CDR2 is YNNKEL (reference sequence). V was trimmed by 2 bases and J by 6 bases, leaving 13 bases between them. This CDR3 spans 14 amino acids. CDR3 sequence reads: CASSQSPQVAEAFF. The DNA for the CDR3 is TGTGCCAGCAGCCAATCTCCGCAGGTAGCTGAAGCTTTCTTT.

The sample holds many counts of this clonotype. The J gene is TRBJ1-3, the V gene TRBV27; D gene unclear. This CDR3 has 15 residues. The germline V gene has CDR1 MNHEY and CDR2 SMNVEV (reference sequence). Deletions cut 3 bases from V and 0 bases from J, with 9 bases between. The CDR3 reads CASSLSYFSGNTIYF. The CDR3 DNA reads as TGTGCCAGCAGTTTGTCATACTTCTCTGGAAACACCATATATTTT.

The genes are TRBV29-1 and TRBJ2-4; 7 bases match TRBD1. Germline CDR1 and CDR2: SQVTM and ANQGSEA. The junction had 4 bases not matched to a gene; V was cut back by 7 bases and J by 4 bases. The CDR3 sequence is 12 residues long. CDR3 protein: CSGGQEKNIQYF. In DNA, the CDR3 is TGCAGCGGCGGACAGGAAAAAAACATTCAGTACTTC. Based on the CDR3 plus reference TRBV29-1 and TRBJ2-4, the full variable domain is SAVISQKPSRDICQRGTSLTIQCQVDSQVTMMFWYRQQPGQSLTLIATANQGSEATYESGFVIDKFPISRPNLTFSTLTVSNMSPEDSSIYLCSGGQEKNIQYFGAGTRLSVL.

The chain couples TRBV6-6 to TRBJ2-7; 10 bases map to TRBD1. The trim removed 6 bases at V and 5 bases at J, leaving 7 bases unmatched. Germline lookup yields CDR1 MNHNY and CDR2 SVGAGI (reference sequence). CDR3 size: 14 residues. In DNA, the CDR3 is TGTGCCAGCAGACGGACAGGGGGTTTTGACGAGCAGTACTTC. Its protein is CASRRTGGFDEQYF.

This clonotype came up a few times. This chain links TRBV27 with TRBJ1-2; D perhaps matches TRBD1 (5 bases). Germline V CDR1 and CDR2: MNHEY, SMNVEV (reference sequence). CDR3 length: 13 residues. V was clipped by 11 bases and J by 4 bases, with 17 bases between them. Here the CDR3 DNA reads TGTGCCTCTGCCCCCGGGGCCGGCTATGGCTACACCTTC. It yields the protein CASAPGAGYGYTF.

This clonotype has more than one count but fewer than ten. This chain uses TRBV2 with TRBJ1-1; D is ambiguous. This CDR3 spans 11 amino acids. V gave up 9 bases and J gave up 3 bases, with 8 bases separating them. Germline CDR1 reads SNHLY; CDR2 reads FYNNEI. CDR3: CARYGDTEAFF. In DNA form, the CDR3 reads TGTGCCAGATACGGGGACACTGAAGCTTTCTTT.

This clonotype was detected ten times or more. V gene TRBV14 combines with J gene TRBJ1-5; D is undetermined. The CDR3 runs to 16 residues. Trimming took 1 base from V and 0 from J, leaving 10 bases between them. Per germline, CDR1 SGHDN and CDR2 FVKESK. Here the CDR3 reads CASSQVSYNSNQPQHF. CDR3 DNA sequence: TGTGCCAGCAGCCAAGTGTCATATAATAGCAATCAGCCCCAGCATTTT.

There are many counts of this clonotype. The chain links TRBV27 to TRBJ2-1; 9 bases match TRBD2. The trim removed 3 bases at V and 6 bases at J, leaving 6 bases unmatched. CDR1 MNHEY and CDR2 SMNVEV come from the germline V gene (reference sequence). This CDR3 has 15 amino acids. This CDR3 reads CASSFSGSFGNEQFF. As DNA, the CDR3 is TGTGCCAGCAGTTTTAGCGGGAGTTTTGGCAATGAGCAGTTCTTC.

This clonotype has at least ten counts. J is TRBJ1-1 and V is TRBV19; D is possibly TRBD1 (5 bases). The CDR3 loop spans 15 amino acids. The V end was cut by 4 bases, the J end by 1 base, with 13 bases between. CDR1 is LNHDA and CDR2 is SQIVND in the germline V gene (reference sequence). CDR3 sequence: CASSTTAGGNTEAFF. In nucleotides, the CDR3 is TGTGCCAGTAGTACGACGGCGGGGGGGAACACTGAAGCTTTCTTT.

This clonotype was detected many times. This chain joins TRBV2 and TRBJ2-1; D not certain. CDR3 length equals 14 residues. Deletions cut 5 bases from V and 5 bases from J, with 13 bases between. In germline, CDR1 is SNHLY, CDR2 FYNNEI. In DNA, the CDR3 is TGTGCCAGCAGTAAACCGGACGGAGACAATGAGCAGTTCTTC. This codes for CASSKPDGDNEQFF.

This clonotype has just a few counts. The chain is built from TRBV6-1 and TRBJ1-2; TRBD1 might be the D (5 bases). V was clipped by 7 bases and J by 5 bases, with 14 bases between them. The CDR3 runs 13 residues. Germline CDR1 and CDR2: MNHNS and SASEGT. The CDR3 DNA is TGTGCCAGCACCGGACAAGATGGTTATGGCTACACCTTC. Its protein product is CASTGQDGYGYTF.

This clonotype has ten or more counts. V and J are TRBV7-2 and TRBJ1-6; TRBD1 aligns across 9 bases. The CDR3 has 16 residues. With 3 bases clipped from V and 1 base from J, the junction kept 1 base outside the gene matches. Germline V gives CDR1 SGHTA, CDR2 FQGNSA. The CDR3 loop reads CASSFGQGSYNSPLHF. The CDR3 nucleotides read TGTGCCAGCAGCTTTGGACAGGGGTCCTATAATTCACCCCTCCACTTT.

The CDR3 bases are TGCAGCGCCGGGGGCACAGATACGCAGTATTTT. This gives the protein CSAGGTDTQYF. V usage is TRBV29-1 and J usage is TRBJ2-3, with a possible D match to TRBD2 (5 bases). CDR3 length equals 11 residues. CDR1 is SQVTM and CDR2 is ANQGSEA in the germline V gene. Trimming shortened V by 7 bases and J by 1 base, and 6 bases separated the two germline ends.

This clonotype turned up a few times. The rearrangement joins TRBV19 to TRBJ2-3; 8 bases match TRBD1. The CDR3 has 15 residues. J was trimmed by 4 bases and V by 6 bases; bases with no gene match: 9. Germline CDR1 reads LNHDA; CDR2 reads SQIVND (reference sequence). CDR3 amino acids: CASRTQRTGSDTQYF. The CDR3 bases are TGTGCCAGTAGGACCCAGCGGACAGGGTCAGATACGCAGTATTTT.

The CDR3 loop is CASSPPGRSEAFF. CDR3 nucleotide sequence: TGTGCCAGCTCACCACCGGGACGAAGTGAAGCTTTCTTT. The chain joins TRBV18 to TRBJ1-1; D may be TRBD1 (5 bases). Looked up from germline, CDR1 is KGHSH and CDR2 is LQKENI. The CDR3 spans 13 residues. The ends were cut back, 0 bases at V and 7 bases at J, with 9 bases in the middle. The variable domain in full, completed from reference TRBV18 and TRBJ1-1, reads NAGVMQNPRHLVRRRGQEARLRCSPMKGHSHVYWYRQLPEEGLKFMVYLQKENIIDESGMPKERFSAEFPKEGPSILRIQQVVRGDSAAYFCASSPPGRSEAFFGQGTRLTVV.

This clonotype was counted a few times. The chain combines TRBV5-1 with TRBJ2-2; D is ambiguous. Deletions cut 0 bases from V and 1 base from J, with 10 bases between. Germline V lookup: CDR1 SGHRS, CDR2 YFSETQ. CDR3 length equals 16 residues. The CDR3 region has the DNA TGCGCCAGCAGCTTGGAGGCGGACCAGAACACCGGGGAGCTGTTTTTT. This encodes CASSLEADQNTGELFF.

The genes are TRBV12-3 or TRBV12-4 and TRBJ1-1; D is unclear. This CDR3 has 14 residues. The V and J ends lost 2 bases and 3 bases respectively, with 10 bases between them. In DNA form, the CDR3 reads TGTGCCAGCAGTTTAATGTATGCGGACACTGAAGCTTTCTTT. Its protein is CASSLMYADTEAFF.

This clonotype was detected ten times or more. The chain is built from TRBV7-6 and TRBJ2-7; D tentatively fits TRBD1 or TRBD2 (5 bases each). Germline loops: CDR1 SGHVS, CDR2 FNYEAQ. The CDR3 is 14 residues long. Trimming left V 5 bases short and J 3 bases short, with 14 bases between. The CDR3 loop reads CASSDGTDHYEQYF. DNA of the CDR3: TGTGCCAGCAGCGACGGGACCGACCACTACGAGCAGTACTTC. Complete variable domain (other parts from reference TRBV7-6 and TRBJ2-7): GAGVSQSPRYKVTKRGQDVALRCDPISGHVSLYWYRQALGQGPEFLTYFNYEAQQDKSGLPNDRFSAERPEGSISTLTIQRTEQRDSAMYRCASSDGTDHYEQYFGPGTRLTVT.

This clonotype has at least ten counts. The chain combines TRBV7-6 with TRBJ2-5, with 7 bases aligning to TRBD2. The germline gives CDR1 SGHVS, CDR2 FNYEAQ. This CDR3 spans 20 amino acids. J gave up 0 bases and V 5 bases, and 21 bases lay outside the gene matches. The CDR3 DNA is TGTGCCAGCAGCCCCCTTTTTGATGCTAGCGGCACCTCCAACCAAGAGACCCAGTACTTC. Encoded protein: CASSPLFDASGTSNQETQYF. The whole variable domain, remainder taken from reference TRBV7-6 and TRBJ2-5, is GAGVSQSPRYKVTKRGQDVALRCDPISGHVSLYWYRQALGQGPEFLTYFNYEAQQDKSGLPNDRFSAERPEGSISTLTIQRTEQRDSAMYRCASSPLFDASGTSNQETQYFGPGTRLLVL.

The sample holds many counts of this clonotype. J is TRBJ1-6 and V is TRBV4-1; 10 bases match TRBD1. The length of the CDR3 is 17 residues. In germline, CDR1 is MGHRA, CDR2 YSYEKL. The V segment lost 0 bases and the J segment 8 bases; nucleotides outside the gene matches: 7. The CDR3 DNA sequence: TGCGCCAGCAGCCAAGATCAGGCGGGACAGGGGTATTCACCCCTCCACTTT. Encoded protein: CASSQDQAGQGYSPLHF.

This sequence joins TRBV20-1 and TRBJ1-1; D gene uncertain. Germline assignment: CDR1 DFQATT and CDR2 SNEGSKA (reference sequence). The CDR3 consists of 14 residues. V was cut by 5 bases and J by 1 base, with 14 bases left in between. In nucleotides, the CDR3 is TGCAGTGCTCCAGGAGGACGGACGAACACTGAAGCTTTCTTT. It yields the protein CSAPGGRTNTEAFF.